Presented here are 12 T cell receptor beta chains from one specimen sequenced in a study of shared clonotypes between healthy human individuals. Naive CD8 cells comprised CD45RO-negative, CCR7-positively selected cells, excluding terminally differentiated effector memory CD45RA+ cells. Libraries were prepared by immunoSEQ multiplex PCR; TCRdb keeps only in-frame clonotypes and omits some of them. Of about 2 million clones in the sample, approximately 94% were seen once. Sequenced sample: naive CD8+ T cells sorted from blood. Every receptor here comes from a man younger than 30 in good health.

Comments on this clone: The sample carries other DNA sequences with the same CDR3. This chain links TRBV2 with TRBJ1-3; a weak D match, TRBD1 (6 bases). CDR1 is SNHLY and CDR2 is FYNNEI in the germline V gene. V was shortened by 2 bases and J by 1 base, with 6 bases between the two germline ends. This CDR3 has 14 residues. DNA of the CDR3: TGTGCCAGCAGTGAAACAGGGTCTGGAAACACCATATATTTT. Encoded protein: CASSETGSGNTIYF.

The rearrangement links TRBV5-6 to TRBJ2-1; tentative D call: TRBD1 (5 bases). V lost 1 base, J lost 5 bases, and 10 bases lay in between. CDR3 length equals 14 residues. The germline gives CDR1 SGHDT, CDR2 YYEEEE. This CDR3 reads CASSLRQGHNEQFF. The CDR3 nucleotides are TGTGCCAGCAGCTTGAGGCAGGGTCACAATGAGCAGTTCTTC.

The chain uses TRBV29-1 and TRBJ1-2; 9 bases are shared with TRBD1. Germline V CDR1 and CDR2: SQVTM, ANQGSEA. V was pared by 3 bases and J by 7 bases, with 12 bases of the junction left unmatched. This CDR3 is built from 15 residues. CDR3 nucleotides: TGCAGCGTTGATCAGACAGGGGGTGAAGGCTCTGGCTACACCTTC. Residues: CSVDQTGGEGSGYTF.

This chain links TRBV28 with TRBJ1-6, with 7 bases that match TRBD1. Germline V gene data show CDR1 as MDHEN and CDR2 as SYDVKM. J lost 3 bases, V lost 7 bases, and 9 bases had no gene match. This CDR3 has 16 amino acids. CDR3 bases: TGTGCCAGCACGGAAATTTGGGACAGCTATAATTCACCCCTCCACTTT. This codes for CASTEIWDSYNSPLHF.

V usage is TRBV2 and J usage is TRBJ2-2; 8 positions match TRBD2. Trimming removed 5 bases from V and 4 bases from J; junction bases left unmatched: 6. This CDR3 has 15 residues. CDR1 SNHLY and CDR2 FYNNEI come from the germline V gene. Written as DNA, the CDR3 is TGTGCCAGCAGTTTAGGACTAGCCGCCACCGGGGAGCTGTTTTTT. Amino acids: CASSLGLAATGELFF.

Concerning this clone: The sample has other DNA sequences that encode this CDR3 too. The chain couples TRBV6-5 to TRBJ2-7; 8 positions agree with TRBD1. CDR1 and CDR2 (germline): MNHEY, SVGAGI. This CDR3 has 13 amino acids. With V trimmed by 2 bases and J by 6 bases, 3 bases remained unmatched. As DNA, the CDR3 is TGTGCCAGCAGTTACGGACAGGGTGGCGAGCAGTACTTC. Amino acid sequence: CASSYGQGGEQYF.

The chain combines TRBV6-5 with TRBJ1-1; D might be TRBD1 (6 bases). V was cut by 1 base and J by 3 bases, with 12 bases left in between. The CDR3 has 15 residues. Germline V lookup: CDR1 MNHEY, CDR2 SVGAGI. The CDR3 DNA reads TGTGCCAGCAGTTACTTCCAGGGGCCGTACACTGAAGCTTTCTTT. As protein: CASSYFQGPYTEAFF.

The genes are TRBV27 and TRBJ2-7, with 10 positions matching TRBD2. The V gene end was trimmed by 5 bases and the J gene end by 2 bases; junction bases not matched to a gene: 3. The CDR3 covers 14 residues. CDR1 MNHEY and CDR2 SMNVEV come from the germline V gene (reference sequence). This CDR3 is CASSPGTSAYEQYF. CDR3 coding DNA: TGTGCCAGCAGTCCCGGGACTAGCGCCTACGAGCAGTACTTC.

This chain links TRBV5-6 with TRBJ2-3; 7 bases line up with TRBD2. Germline loops: CDR1 SGHDT, CDR2 YYEEEE. Unmatched junction bases numbered 8, after V lost 4 bases and J lost 6 bases. This CDR3 region has 14 residues. Here the CDR3 DNA reads TGTGCCAGCAGCCCGGCGACTAGCTTCGATACGCAGTATTTT. Translation: CASSPATSFDTQYF.

The J gene is TRBJ1-2, the V gene TRBV4-2; perhaps TRBD1 as D (6 bases). Trimming shortened V by 2 bases and J by 4 bases, and 14 bases separated the two germline ends. Per the germline V gene, CDR1 is LGHNA and CDR2 is YNFKEQ. The CDR3 loop spans 15 amino acids. The CDR3 DNA sequence: TGTGCCAGCAGCCAATTGACAGACAGGCTCTATGGCTACACCTTC. Translated, it gives CASSQLTDRLYGYTF.

This rearrangement joins TRBV30 to TRBJ2-3, with 7 bases that match TRBD1. The V and J ends lost 2 bases and 6 bases, in that order; junction bases with no gene match: 8. There are 14 residues in the CDR3. CDR1 and CDR2 from the germline V gene are GTSNPN and SVGIG (reference sequence). CDR3 region: CAWSTTGLVDTQYF. The CDR3 coding sequence is TGTGCCTGGAGTACGACAGGGCTAGTTGATACGCAGTATTTT.

For this clone: This same CDR3 is encoded by further DNA sequences in the sample. The V and J genes are TRBV5-1 and TRBJ2-1, with 7 bases that match TRBD2. There are 15 residues in the CDR3. J gave up 3 bases and V 0 bases, and 3 bases lay outside the gene matches. Germline V gene data show CDR1 as SGHRS and CDR2 as YFSETQ. CDR3 nucleotides: TGCGCCAGCAGCTTGGCGGGGGGAGACTACAATGAGCAGTTCTTC. This sequence encodes CASSLAGGDYNEQFF.